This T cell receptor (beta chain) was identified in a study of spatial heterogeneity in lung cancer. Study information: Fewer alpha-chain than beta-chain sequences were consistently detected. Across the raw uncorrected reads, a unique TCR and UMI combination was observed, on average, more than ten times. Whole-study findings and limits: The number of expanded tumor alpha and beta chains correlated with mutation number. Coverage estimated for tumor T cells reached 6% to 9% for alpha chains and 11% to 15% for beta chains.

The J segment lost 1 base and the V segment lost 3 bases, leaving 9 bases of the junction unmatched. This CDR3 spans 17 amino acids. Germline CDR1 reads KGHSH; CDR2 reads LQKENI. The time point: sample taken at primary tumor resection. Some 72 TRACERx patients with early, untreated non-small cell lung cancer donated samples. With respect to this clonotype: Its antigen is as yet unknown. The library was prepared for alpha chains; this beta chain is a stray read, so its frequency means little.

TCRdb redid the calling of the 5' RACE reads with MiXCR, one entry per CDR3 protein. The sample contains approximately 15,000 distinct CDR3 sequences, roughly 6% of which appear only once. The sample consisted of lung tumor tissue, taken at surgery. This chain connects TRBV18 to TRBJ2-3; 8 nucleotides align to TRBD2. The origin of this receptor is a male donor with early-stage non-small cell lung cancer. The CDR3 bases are TGTGCCAGCTCACCCTGGGTGATGACTAGCGGCACAGATACGCAGTATTTT. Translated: CASSPWVMTSGTDTQYF.